Following are 2 T cell receptor beta chains from one sample sequenced in a study of T cell repertoires in cytomegalovirus infection. TCRdb reprocessed the reads via MiXCR and lists one record per CDR3 protein. The sample holds around 120,000 distinct CDR3 sequences; approximately 8.8% are singletons and the top ten take 10%. The sample comprised PBMCs. These receptors all stem from a human donor in good health (CMV status not recorded). Some clones in this sample may be carry-over from other donors' samples.

V gene TRBV19 combines with J gene TRBJ2-1, with D perhaps matching TRBD1 (6 bases). From germline, CDR1 is LNHDA and CDR2 SQIVND (reference sequence). The V end was cut by 1 base, the J end by 4 bases, with 8 bases between. CDR3 length: 14 residues. This chain's CDR3 is CASSIGGRYNEQFF. In nucleotides, the CDR3 is TGTGCCAGTAGTATAGGGGGGCGGTACAATGAGCAGTTCTTC.

This clonotype occurred many times. The chain uses TRBV19 and TRBJ1-5; unclear D gene. Trimming took off 10 bases at V and 0 bases at J, with 13 bases between the two ends. Germline V lookup: CDR1 LNHDA, CDR2 SQIVND (reference sequence). The CDR3 totals 14 residues. The CDR3 sequence is CATQEVYSNQPQHF. DNA of the CDR3: TGTGCCACCCAAGAAGTGTATAGCAATCAGCCCCAGCATTTT.